The entry below gives a single T cell receptor (beta chain) sequence along with its context. This sample is part of a study of Ad26.COV2.S vaccination and SARS-CoV-2 variants. The CDR3 is 12 residues long. Germline V gives CDR1 SGHVS, CDR2 FQNEAQ. With 5 bases removed from V and 5 bases from J, the gap between germline ends came to 9 bases. The method was immunoSEQ multiplex PCR; TCRdb's version includes in-frame clones alone and lacks a portion of them. This table holds about 680,000 clones, more than 70% found once. Treatment denoted: roughly 18 received Ad26.COV2.S at low or high dose, single or two shots; 5 received placebo; per-sample allocation not given. Sampling was done on day 63 after the first vaccine or placebo injection.

This chain joins TRBV7-8 and TRBJ2-5, with D uncertain. Source: peripheral blood, taken in a trial of Ad26.COV2.S vaccine versus placebo. The receptor was derived from a person aged 18-60 years who received the Ad26.COV2.S COVID-19 vaccine or a placebo. The CDR3, as DNA: TGTGCCAGCAGCCGGAGTCGGGAGACCCAGTACTTC. This codes for CASSRSRETQYF.